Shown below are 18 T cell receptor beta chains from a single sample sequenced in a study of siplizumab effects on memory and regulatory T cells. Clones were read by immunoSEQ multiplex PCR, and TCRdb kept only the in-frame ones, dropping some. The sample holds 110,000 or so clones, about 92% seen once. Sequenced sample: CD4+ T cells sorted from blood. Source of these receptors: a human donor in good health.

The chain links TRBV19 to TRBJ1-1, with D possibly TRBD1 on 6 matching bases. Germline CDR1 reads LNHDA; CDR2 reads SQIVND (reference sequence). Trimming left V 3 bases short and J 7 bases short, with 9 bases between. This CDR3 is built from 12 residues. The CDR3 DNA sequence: TGTGCCAGTAGTATCGGACAGATTGAAGCTTTCTTT. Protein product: CASSIGQIEAFF.

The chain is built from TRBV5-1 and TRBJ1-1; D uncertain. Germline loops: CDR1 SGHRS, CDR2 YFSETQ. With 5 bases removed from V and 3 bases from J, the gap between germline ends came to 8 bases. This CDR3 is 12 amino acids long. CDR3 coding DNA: TGCGCCAGCAGGGTTAAGGACACTGAAGCTTTCTTT. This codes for CASRVKDTEAFF.

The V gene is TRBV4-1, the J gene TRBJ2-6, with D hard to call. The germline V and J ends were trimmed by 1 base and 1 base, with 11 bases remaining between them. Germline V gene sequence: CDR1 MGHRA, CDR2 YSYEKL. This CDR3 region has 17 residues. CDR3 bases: TGCGCCAGCAGCCAAGGAAGAATAGGGTCTGGGGCCAACGTCCTGACTTTC. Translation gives CASSQGRIGSGANVLTF.

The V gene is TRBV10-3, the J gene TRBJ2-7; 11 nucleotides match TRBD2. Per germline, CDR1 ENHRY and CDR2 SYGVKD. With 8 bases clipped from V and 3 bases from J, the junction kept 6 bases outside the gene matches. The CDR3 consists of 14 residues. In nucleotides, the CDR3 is TGTGCCATCGGGGGGACTAGCGGAATCTACGAGCAGTACTTC. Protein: CAIGGTSGIYEQYF.

CDR3 protein: CASSLFRARKAGGSNEQFF. CDR3 coding DNA: TGTGCCAGCAGTTTATTCCGGGCGCGAAAAGCGGGAGGCTCTAATGAGCAGTTCTTC. The chain is built from TRBV27 and TRBJ2-1; 9 bases line up with TRBD2. Trimming removed 1 base from V and 7 bases from J; junction bases left unmatched: 17. The V gene's germline CDR1 is MNHEY and CDR2 SMNVEV (reference sequence). CDR3 length equals 19 residues.

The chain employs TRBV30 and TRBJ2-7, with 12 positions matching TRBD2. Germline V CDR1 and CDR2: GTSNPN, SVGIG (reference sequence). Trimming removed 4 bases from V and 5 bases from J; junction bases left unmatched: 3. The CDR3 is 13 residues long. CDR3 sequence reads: CAWIRLAGDEQYF. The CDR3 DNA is TGTGCCTGGATCAGACTAGCGGGGGACGAGCAGTACTTC.

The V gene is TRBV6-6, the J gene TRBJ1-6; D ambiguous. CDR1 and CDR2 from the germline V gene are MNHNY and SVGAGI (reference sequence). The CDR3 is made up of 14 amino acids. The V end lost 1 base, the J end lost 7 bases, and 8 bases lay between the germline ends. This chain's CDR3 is CASSYYIGNSPLHF. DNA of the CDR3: TGTGCCAGCAGTTACTATATCGGGAATTCACCCCTCCACTTT.

Written as DNA, the CDR3 is TGTGCCAGCAGCCTACGGACTAGCGGGAGTCCCTACGAGCAGTACTTC. Protein product: CASSLRTSGSPYEQYF. V usage is TRBV7-2 and J usage is TRBJ2-7, with 13 bases lining up with TRBD2. Germline V gives CDR1 SGHTA, CDR2 FQGNSA. V was pared by 5 bases and J by 2 bases, with 6 bases of the junction left unmatched. This CDR3 is 16 amino acids long.

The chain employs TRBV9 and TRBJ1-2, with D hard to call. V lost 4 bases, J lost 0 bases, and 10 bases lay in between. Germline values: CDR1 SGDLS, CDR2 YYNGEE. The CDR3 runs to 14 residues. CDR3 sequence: CASSLDTANYGYTF. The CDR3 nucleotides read TGTGCCAGCAGCCTAGATACAGCTAACTATGGCTACACCTTC. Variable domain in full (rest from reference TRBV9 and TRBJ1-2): DSGVTQTPKHLITATGQRVTLRCSPRSGDLSVYWYQQSLDQGLQFLIQYYNGEERAKGNILERFSAQQFPDLHSELNLSSLELGDSALYFCASSLDTANYGYTFGSGTRLTVV.

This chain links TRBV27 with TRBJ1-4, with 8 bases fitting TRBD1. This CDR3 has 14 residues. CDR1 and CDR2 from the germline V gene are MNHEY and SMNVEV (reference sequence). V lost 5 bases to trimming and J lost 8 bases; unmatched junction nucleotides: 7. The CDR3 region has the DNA TGTGCCAGCAGTACGCAGGGGGCGAGGGAAAAACTGTTTTTT. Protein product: CASSTQGAREKLFF.

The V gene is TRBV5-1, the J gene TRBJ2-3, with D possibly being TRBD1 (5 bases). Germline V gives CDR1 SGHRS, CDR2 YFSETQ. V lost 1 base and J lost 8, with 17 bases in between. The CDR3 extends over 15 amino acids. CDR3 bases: TGCGCCAGCAGCTTGTCGCCAGGGTCGTCGGGTACGCAGTATTTT. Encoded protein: CASSLSPGSSGTQYF.

In nucleotides, the CDR3 is TGCGCCAGCAGACCGACCCCCGGGACAGAAGAGACCCAGTACTTC. Translation: CASRPTPGTEETQYF. The chain uses TRBV5-1 and TRBJ2-5; 7 bases match TRBD1. J was trimmed by 3 bases and V by 5 bases; bases with no gene match: 10. Germline V lookup: CDR1 SGHRS, CDR2 YFSETQ. There are 15 residues in the CDR3. Supplemented by reference TRBV5-1 and TRBJ2-5, the full variable domain reads KAGVTQTPRYLIKTRGQQVTLSCSPISGHRSVSWYQQTPGQGLQFLFEYFSETQRNKGNFPGRFSGRQFSNSRSEMNVSTLELGDSALYLCASRPTPGTEETQYFGPGTRLLVL.

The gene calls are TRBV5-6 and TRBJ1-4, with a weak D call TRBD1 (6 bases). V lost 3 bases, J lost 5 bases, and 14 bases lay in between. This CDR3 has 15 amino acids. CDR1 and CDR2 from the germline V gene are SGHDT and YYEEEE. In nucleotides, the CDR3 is TGTGCCAGCAGCTCTTTCAGGGGAACAAATGAAAAACTGTTTTTT. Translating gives CASSSFRGTNEKLFF.

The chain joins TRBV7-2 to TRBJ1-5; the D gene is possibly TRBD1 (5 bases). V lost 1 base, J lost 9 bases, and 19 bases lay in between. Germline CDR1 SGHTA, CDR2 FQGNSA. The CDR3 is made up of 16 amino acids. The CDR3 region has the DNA TGTGCCAGCAGCTTAGTGGGGGGATCGAGCCTCTCGCCCCAGCATTTT. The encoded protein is CASSLVGGSSLSPQHF. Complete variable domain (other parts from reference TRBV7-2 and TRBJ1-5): GAGVSQSPSNKVTEKGKDVELRCDPISGHTALYWYRQSLGQGLEFLIYFQGNSAPDKSGLPSDRFSAERTGGSVSTLTIQRTQQEDSAVYLCASSLVGGSSLSPQHFGDGTRLSIL.

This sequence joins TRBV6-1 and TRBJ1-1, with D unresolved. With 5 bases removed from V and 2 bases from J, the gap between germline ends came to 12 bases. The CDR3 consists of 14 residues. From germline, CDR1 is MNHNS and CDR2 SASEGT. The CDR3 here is CASSSQLGNTEAFF. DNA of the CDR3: TGTGCCAGCAGTTCGCAGCTGGGAAACACTGAAGCTTTCTTT.

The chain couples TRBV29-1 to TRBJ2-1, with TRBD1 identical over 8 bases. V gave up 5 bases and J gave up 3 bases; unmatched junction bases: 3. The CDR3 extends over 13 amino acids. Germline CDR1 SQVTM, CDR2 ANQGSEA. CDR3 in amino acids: CSVSDRVYNEQFF. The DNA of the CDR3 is TGCAGCGTTTCGGACAGGGTCTACAATGAGCAGTTCTTC.

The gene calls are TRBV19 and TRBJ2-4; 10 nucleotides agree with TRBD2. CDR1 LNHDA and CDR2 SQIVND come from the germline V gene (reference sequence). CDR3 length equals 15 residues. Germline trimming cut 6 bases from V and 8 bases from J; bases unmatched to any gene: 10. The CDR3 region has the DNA TGTGCCAGTAGCCGGGGACTAGCGCGTATTGACATTCAGTACTTC. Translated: CASSRGLARIDIQYF. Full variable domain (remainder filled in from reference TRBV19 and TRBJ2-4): DGGITQSPKYLFRKEGQNVTLSCEQNLNHDAMYWYRQDPGQGLRLIYYSQIVNDFQKGDIAEGYSVSREKKESFPLTVTSAQKNPTAFYLCASSRGLARIDIQYFGAGTRLSVL.

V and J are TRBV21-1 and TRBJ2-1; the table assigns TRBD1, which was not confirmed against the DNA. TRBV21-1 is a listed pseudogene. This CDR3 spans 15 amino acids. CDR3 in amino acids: CASSKRGTGAGEQFF. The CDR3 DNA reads TGTGCCAGCAGCAAAAGGGGGACAGGGGCCGGTGAGCAGTTCTTC.